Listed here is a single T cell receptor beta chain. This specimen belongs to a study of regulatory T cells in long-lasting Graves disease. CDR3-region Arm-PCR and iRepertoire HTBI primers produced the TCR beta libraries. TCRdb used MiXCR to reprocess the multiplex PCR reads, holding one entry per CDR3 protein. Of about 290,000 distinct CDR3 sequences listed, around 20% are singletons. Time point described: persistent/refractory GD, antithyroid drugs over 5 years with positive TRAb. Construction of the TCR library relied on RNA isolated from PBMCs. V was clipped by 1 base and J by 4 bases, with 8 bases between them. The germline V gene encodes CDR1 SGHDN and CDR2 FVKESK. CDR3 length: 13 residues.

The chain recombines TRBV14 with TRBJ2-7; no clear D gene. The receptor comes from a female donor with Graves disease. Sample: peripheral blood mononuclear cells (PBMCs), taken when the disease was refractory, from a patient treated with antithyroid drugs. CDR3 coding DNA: TGTGCCAGCAGCCAAGTACCGGAATACGAGCAGTACTTC. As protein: CASSQVPEYEQYF. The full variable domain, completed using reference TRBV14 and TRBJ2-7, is EAGVTQFPSHSVIEKGQTVTLRCDPISGHDNLYWYRRVMGKEIKFLLHFVKESKQDESGMPNNRFLAERTGGTYSTLKVQPAELEDSGVYFCASSQVPEYEQYFGPGTRLTVT.